The rows below give T cell receptor beta chains drawn from one sample of a study of T cell changes during pregnancy in multiple sclerosis. Using immunoSEQ multiplex PCR, the repertoire was profiled, and TCRdb retains in-frame clones only, with some absent. Among tens of thousands of clones listed, 90% to 95% were seen once. This specimen consisted of peripheral blood, obtained after pregnancy. The source is a female donor in good health, enrolled as a control in a pregnancy study. The conserved cysteine and the conserved F or W are not part of the CDR3 here.

v_call | cdr3_aa
TRBV10-2 | ATGPGPGTQY
TRBV7-6 | ASSLNKGAREQY
TRBV6-5 | ASSYSRTPSNQPQH
TRBV28 | ASSGTSGGSYNEQF
TRBV6-1 | ASSETPGQGRETQY
TRBV29-1 | SVQGVLVNTEAF
TRBV11-1 | ASSLGSGVDNEQF
TRBV10-2 | ASSGGVGYYGYT
TRBV18 | ASSPISPEAF
TRBV11-3 | ASSLIQGEETQY
TRBV10-3 | AISAGSYGYT
TRBV28 | ASSSRQGINQPQH
TRBV28 | ASSSRLAGTDTQY
TRBV28 | ASRAGGNTGELF
TRBV10-3 | AISESGTGNTGELF
TRBV27 | ASSLGMGTTDTQY
TRBV18 | ASSPGTGGTYEQY
TRBV7-9 | ASSKGTGGEQY
TRBV9 | ASSPQSSGTDTQY
TRBV6-5 | ASSPPLFGGPPF
TRBV6-5 | ASSQRTGFPNEQY
TRBV5-1 | ASSLYREQNSPLH
TRBV11-2 | ASRSGGAAGDTQY
TRBV20-1 | SAPAHLEAF
TRBV7-8 | ASSPLAGPGNEQF
TRBV15 | ATRASTGSYNEQF
TRBV6-6 | ASSRRAGEQY
TRBV5-1 | ASSLGAGEVFREQF
TRBV7-6 | ASSHRTGGPGNTIY
TRBV6-1 | ASSEEISPLH
TRBV25-1 | ASSVTGTGGTGELF
TRBV4-3 | ASSPFSGGTNNEQF
TRBV4-2 | ASSPLAGGYNEQF
TRBV2 | ANREETNEKLF
TRBV7-9 | ASSSGTGANSPLH
TRBV19 | ASSADRNTEAF
TRBV4-3 | ASSQGAGTEAF
TRBV7-3 | ASSFLGGTNTEAF
TRBV9 | ASSSGGFPDTQY
TRBV7-2 | ASSSSGVNGYT
TRBV7-9 | ASSFPSGTEAF
TRBV7-9 | ASSSKGLFSYNEQF
TRBV11-2 | ASSPGGLDF
TRBV4-1 | ASSQGKGNPSFCF
TRBV5-1 | ASHGSGGMTGELF
TRBV28 | ASSSGDGSDEQF
TRBV7-6 | ASSLGQGSSYEQY
TRBV27 | ASSQAGDIGIQY